The 32 T cell receptor beta chains below all came from one sample that was sequenced in a study of regulatory T cells in long-lasting Graves disease. The sample's time point: persistent/refractory GD, antithyroid drugs over 5 years with positive TRAb. Making the TCR library involved RNA that had been extracted from PBMCs. HTBI primers from iRepertoire and Arm-PCR of CDR3 regions yielded the TCR beta libraries. Using its own MiXCR run on the multiplex PCR reads, TCRdb lists one record per CDR3 protein. The sample includes hundreds of thousands of distinct CDR3 sequences, around 21% of them seen just once. The sequencing here drew on peripheral blood mononuclear cells (PBMCs), taken when the disease was refractory, from a patient treated with antithyroid drugs. All receptors derive from a female donor with Graves disease.

This clonotype was counted between two and nine times. The chain has TRBV6-1 and TRBJ1-5, with D perhaps matching TRBD1 (5 bases). V lost 6 bases and J lost 4, with 16 bases in between. Germline lookup yields CDR1 MNHNS and CDR2 SASEGT. The CDR3 contains 15 residues. CDR3 loop: CASRSSGTRNQPQHF. The CDR3 DNA reads as TGTGCCAGCAGGTCCTCCGGGACCCGAAATCAGCCCCAGCATTTT.

DNA for the CDR3: TGTGCCAGCAGAGAAGGGGACAGGGGAGGACCCCTACTCAATCAGCCCCAGCATTTT. It translates to CASREGDRGGPLLNQPQHF. The J gene is TRBJ1-5, the V gene TRBV7-9, with 10 nucleotides matching TRBD1. V was pared by 6 bases and J by 3 bases, with 17 bases of the junction left unmatched. Germline lookup yields CDR1 SEHNR and CDR2 FQNEAQ (reference sequence). The CDR3 is 19 residues long.

This clonotype showed up just a few times. This chain uses TRBV20-1 with TRBJ2-5; weak D call: TRBD1 (6 bases). The ends were cut back, 3 bases at V and 5 bases at J, with 13 bases in the middle. CDR3 length equals 13 residues. CDR1 is DFQATT, CDR2 SNEGSKA, per germline (reference sequence). CDR3 sequence: CSARKGVEETQYF. The CDR3 nucleotides read TGCAGTGCTAGGAAGGGGGTTGAGGAGACCCAGTACTTC.

At least ten counts were recorded for this clonotype. V is TRBV6-2 or TRBV6-3 and J is TRBJ1-5; D is unresolved. Germline CDR1 is MNHEY and CDR2 is SVGEGT. The CDR3 runs to 17 residues. V lost 0 bases to trimming and J lost 6 bases, with 18 bases between them. In DNA, the CDR3 is TGTGCCAGCAGTTACTCGTTGGGCACTAATGCCGTTCAGCCCCAGCATTTT. Translating gives CASSYSLGTNAVQPQHF.

This clonotype turned up a few times. The CDR3 bases are TGCAGCGTCTCACAGGGGGGGAGCACTGAAGCTTTCTTT. This gives the protein CSVSQGGSTEAFF. The rearrangement links TRBV29-1 to TRBJ1-1; TRBD1 matches at 8 bases. The junction had 7 bases not matched to a gene; V was cut back by 6 bases and J by 4 bases. CDR1 is SQVTM and CDR2 is ANQGSEA in the germline V gene. The length of the CDR3 is 13 residues.

This clonotype occurred many times. The V gene is TRBV27, the J gene TRBJ1-2; D possibly corresponds to TRBD1 (5 bases). The CDR3 length is 16 residues. In germline, CDR1 is MNHEY, CDR2 SMNVEV (reference sequence). Trimming pared 5 bases from V and 1 base from J, leaving 17 bases between. Here the CDR3 reads CASSQLIRGYNYGYTF. CDR3 bases: TGTGCCAGCAGTCAACTAATACGGGGGTATAACTATGGCTACACCTTC.

The chain is built from TRBV7-9 and TRBJ2-2, with D perhaps assigned TRBD1 or TRBD2 (5 bases each). This CDR3 has 17 amino acids. Germline V gene data show CDR1 as SEHNR and CDR2 as FQNEAQ (reference sequence). V lost 5 bases and J lost 0, with 16 bases in between. CDR3 loop: CASSPGRSYANTGELFF. In DNA, the CDR3 is TGTGCCAGCAGCCCGGGACGATCCTACGCGAACACCGGGGAGCTGTTTTTT.

The rearrangement joins TRBV4-1 to TRBJ2-7; 9 nucleotides align to TRBD2. In germline, CDR1 is MGHRA, CDR2 YSYEKL. This CDR3 has 13 residues. With V trimmed by 3 bases and J by 9 bases, 6 bases remained unmatched. CDR3 bases: TGCGCCAGCAGCCAGGTTTTAGCGGGAGTGCAGTACTTC. This encodes CASSQVLAGVQYF.

The genes are TRBV4-1 and TRBJ2-7; no reliable D call. The V end lost 4 bases, the J end lost 3 bases, and 10 bases lay between the germline ends. CDR1 MGHRA and CDR2 YSYEKL come from the germline V gene. This CDR3 is built from 13 residues. CDR3 loop: CASSPPESYEQYF. The CDR3 bases are TGCGCCAGCAGCCCCCCCGAAAGCTACGAGCAGTACTTC.

The chain couples TRBV7-2 to TRBJ1-1, with unresolved D. The CDR3 runs 14 residues. Trimming pared 5 bases from V and 0 bases from J, leaving 10 bases between. CDR1 SGHTA and CDR2 FQGNSA come from the germline V gene. The CDR3 DNA reads TGTGCCAGCAGCCCCAGGAGCATGAACACTGAAGCTTTCTTT. It encodes CASSPRSMNTEAFF.

This clonotype was counted between two and nine times. Here the CDR3 DNA reads TGTGCCAGCAGTTCACAGGCCAGCTCCTACAATGAGCAGTTCTTC. The encoded protein is CASSSQASSYNEQFF. The V gene is TRBV6-5, the J gene TRBJ2-1, with a tentative D call TRBD1 (5 bases). V lost 4 bases and J 0 bases, leaving 10 bases between the germline ends. The CDR3 loop spans 15 amino acids. Germline CDR1 is MNHEY and CDR2 is SVGAGI.

This clonotype has a handful of counts. A much larger clonotype is one base distant, so this may be a read error. The chain links TRBV28 to TRBJ1-5, with 9 bases fitting TRBD1. Trimming at V came to 11 bases and at J to 6 bases, leaving 14 bases not matched to a gene. CDR3 length: 15 residues. In germline, CDR1 is MDHEN, CDR2 SYDVKM. The CDR3 loop is CAARPGTGNRQPQHF. DNA of the CDR3: TGTGCCGCCAGGCCAGGGACAGGGAATCGTCAGCCCCAGCATTTT.

This clonotype was counted ten times or more. The V and J genes are TRBV28 and TRBJ2-7; D is unclear. V was clipped by 11 bases and J by 3 bases, with 11 bases between them. CDR3 length equals 11 residues. Germline-derived CDR1 and CDR2 are MDHEN and SYDVKM. CDR3 in amino acids: CASAPGYEQYF. In nucleotides, the CDR3 is TGTGCCTCGGCGCCGGGCTACGAGCAGTACTTC.

To note about this clonotype: A read error may be the cause here, since a much bigger clone is one base away. This chain uses TRBV18 with TRBJ2-2, with a weak D call TRBD2 (5 bases). CDR1 is KGHSH, CDR2 LQKENI, per germline. CDR3 length: 11 residues. The chain's CDR3 is CASSPIGELLF. In DNA form, the CDR3 reads TGTGCCAGCTCACCTATCGGGGAGCTGCTTTTT. The full variable domain, completed using reference TRBV18 and TRBJ2-2, is NAGVMQNPRHLVRRRGQEARLRCSPMKGHSHVYWYRQLPEEGLKFMVYLQKENIIDESGMPKERFSAEFPKEGPSILRIQQVVRGDSAAYFCASSPIGELLFGEGSRLTVL.

This clonotype was counted only a few times. The chain recombines TRBV6-2 or TRBV6-3 with TRBJ2-3, with TRBD2 matching 15 bases. V lost 6 bases and J lost 3; bases outside the gene matches: 1. In germline, CDR1 is MNHEY, CDR2 SVGEGT. The CDR3 has 15 amino acids. CDR3 sequence: CASRGTSGRTDTQYF. The CDR3 bases are TGTGCCAGCAGGGGGACTAGCGGGAGGACAGATACGCAGTATTTT.

The V call is TRBV20-1, the J call TRBJ1-2; D is unclear. There are 13 residues in the CDR3. Trimming cost V 4 bases and J 4 bases, with 13 bases left between them. Germline V gene lookup returns CDR1 DFQATT and CDR2 SNEGSKA (reference sequence). CDR3 coding DNA: TGCAGTGCTATCCCAGAGACCTCCTATGGCTACACCTTC. Its translation is CSAIPETSYGYTF.

In its sample, this clonotype was seen many times. V gene TRBV2 combines with J gene TRBJ1-1; TRBD1 matches at 7 bases. With V trimmed by 2 bases and J by 1 base, 1 base remained unmatched. CDR3 length equals 14 residues. CDR1 SNHLY and CDR2 FYNNEI come from the germline V gene. The CDR3 loop is CASSERGPNTEAFF. CDR3 in DNA: TGTGCCAGCAGTGAAAGGGGGCCGAACACTGAAGCTTTCTTT. Drawing the rest from reference TRBV2 and TRBJ1-1, the complete variable domain is EPEVTQTPSHQVTQMGQEVILRCVPISNHLYFYWYRQILGQKVEFLVSFYNNEISEKSEIFDDQFSVERPDGSNFTLKIRSTKLEDSAMYFCASSERGPNTEAFFGQGTRLTVV.

This clonotype was seen only a few times. The chain couples TRBV27 to TRBJ1-6; 7 nucleotides align to TRBD1. The V segment lost 3 bases and the J segment 6 bases; nucleotides outside the gene matches: 2. The CDR3 extends over 14 amino acids. Germline V gene lookup returns CDR1 MNHEY and CDR2 SMNVEV (reference sequence). As DNA, the CDR3 is TGTGCCAGCAGTTTGACAGGGATTAATTCACCCCTCCACTTT. Translation gives CASSLTGINSPLHF.

V gene TRBV10-3 combines with J gene TRBJ2-7, with a weak D call TRBD2 (5 bases). V dropped 9 bases and J dropped 0 bases, with 18 bases sitting between them. From germline, CDR1 is ENHRY and CDR2 SYGVKD. The CDR3 sequence is 15 residues long. CDR3 DNA: TGTGCCATTAAGGATAAGAGGGTGGGCTCCTACGAGCAGTACTTC. This gives the protein CAIKDKRVGSYEQYF.

Many counts were recorded for this clonotype. The chain is built from TRBV20-1 and TRBJ2-7; perhaps TRBD2 as D (6 bases). Trimming pared 1 base from V and 6 bases from J, leaving 16 bases between. CDR1 and CDR2 (germline): DFQATT, SNEGSKA (reference sequence). The CDR3 consists of 14 residues. CDR3 loop: CSARAGGSLGEQYF. CDR3 coding DNA: TGCAGTGCTAGAGCTGGAGGGTCTCTCGGCGAGCAGTACTTC.

This clonotype was seen many times. The chain couples TRBV27 to TRBJ2-7, with TRBD1 matching over 9 bases. Germline V gene data show CDR1 as MNHEY and CDR2 as SMNVEV (reference sequence). The CDR3 sequence is 16 residues long. The junction had 6 bases not matched to a gene; V was cut back by 0 bases and J by 3 bases. The DNA for the CDR3 is TGTGCCAGCAGTTTATCAGCTGGACAGGGGATCTACGAGCAGTACTTC. Protein product: CASSLSAGQGIYEQYF.

The V and J genes are TRBV7-9 and TRBJ1-1; D possibly corresponds to TRBD1 (5 bases). Trimming stripped 1 base from V and 3 bases from J, with 12 bases between. Germline CDR1 SEHNR, CDR2 FQNEAQ (reference sequence). The CDR3 has 15 residues. The DNA for the CDR3 is TGTGCCAGCAGCTTAGATGTAGGGGTGGACACTGAAGCTTTCTTT. It yields the protein CASSLDVGVDTEAFF.

This clonotype was found many times. V usage is TRBV6-1 and J usage is TRBJ2-7; D call uncertain. The CDR3 contains 15 residues. Trimming cost V 7 bases and J 3 bases, with 19 bases left between them. The V gene's germline CDR1 is MNHNS and CDR2 SASEGT. The CDR3 reads CASTTPLGNFYEQYF. The CDR3 coding sequence is TGTGCCAGCACCACACCATTGGGGAATTTCTACGAGCAGTACTTC.

This clonotype was seen a few times. This sequence joins TRBV6-5 and TRBJ2-6; D perhaps matches TRBD1 (6 bases). Germline V gene lookup returns CDR1 MNHEY and CDR2 SVGAGI. The CDR3 consists of 19 residues. V lost 4 bases, J lost 0 bases, and 19 bases lay in between. The CDR3 sequence is CASSSPGHRIGSGANVLTF. Here the CDR3 DNA reads TGTGCCAGCAGTTCTCCGGGACACCGTATCGGCTCTGGGGCCAACGTCCTGACTTTC.

The chain employs TRBV30 and TRBJ2-7, with 10 bases matching TRBD2. Trimming took 4 bases from V and 6 from J; bases not matched to a gene: 9. The CDR3 covers 14 residues. CDR1 GTSNPN and CDR2 SVGIG come from the germline V gene (reference sequence). In nucleotides, the CDR3 is TGTGCCTGGAAATCCGCTCTAGCGGGAGTCGAGCAGTACTTC. Translating gives CAWKSALAGVEQYF.

Turning to this clonotype: A much more abundant neighbour one base away suggests this may be a read error. A read error is likely, as this CDR3 ends without the conserved phenylalanine or tryptophan. The chain employs TRBV6-2 or TRBV6-3 and TRBJ1-2; D not resolved. The CDR3 is 15 residues long. Between the trimmed V and J ends, which lost 5 bases and 4 bases, there was a span of 17 bases. Germline assignment: CDR1 MNHEY and CDR2 SVGEGT. CDR3 in amino acids: CASSGDLATTYGYTL. CDR3 DNA: TGTGCCAGCAGTGGGGATTTAGCCACGACCTATGGCTACACCCTC.

As concerns this clonotype: With a much larger clone just one base away, this may be a read error. V and J are TRBV6-5 and TRBJ1-6; tentatively, D is TRBD1 (6 bases). This CDR3 has 15 amino acids. CDR1 MNHEY and CDR2 SVGAGI come from the germline V gene. CDR3 sequence: CASSYGGANFSPFHF. The CDR3 DNA follows: TGTGCCAGCAGTTACGGGGGCGCTAATTTTTCACCCTTCCACTTT.

The rearrangement joins TRBV7-2 to TRBJ1-3; tentative D call: TRBD1 (5 bases). There are 15 residues in the CDR3. V gave up 5 bases and J gave up 0 bases, with 11 bases separating them. Looked up from germline, CDR1 is SGHTA and CDR2 is FQGNSA. Here the CDR3 reads CASSPGRSSGNTIYF. The CDR3 DNA follows: TGTGCCAGCAGCCCGGGACGGAGCTCTGGAAACACCATATATTTT.

Many counts were recorded for this clonotype. V is TRBV4-2 and J is TRBJ1-2; no firm D call. The CDR3 contains 16 residues. Trimming pared 0 bases from V and 1 base from J, leaving 12 bases between. The V gene's germline CDR1 is LGHNA and CDR2 YNFKEQ. The CDR3 DNA is TGTGCCAGCAGCCAAGATCCTCGAGACAATAACTATGGCTACACCTTC. This encodes CASSQDPRDNNYGYTF.

This clonotype was counted many times. The gene calls are TRBV10-3 and TRBJ1-5, with 9 bases aligning to TRBD1. V gave up 6 bases and J gave up 5 bases; unmatched junction bases: 8. The CDR3 runs to 15 residues. Germline V gene lookup returns CDR1 ENHRY and CDR2 SYGVKD. The CDR3 region has the DNA TGTGCCATCAGGGCTACAGGGGGCGACGATCAGCCCCAGCATTTT. Amino acid sequence: CAIRATGGDDQPQHF.

In its sample, this clonotype was seen many times. The chain uses TRBV7-3 and TRBJ2-7; no clear D gene. CDR1 and CDR2 from the germline V gene are SGHTA and FQGTGA. V was trimmed by 1 base and J by 7 bases, leaving 14 bases between them. The CDR3 is 14 amino acids. The CDR3: CASSLMGGSREQYF. Here the CDR3 DNA reads TGTGCCAGCAGCTTAATGGGTGGCTCGAGAGAGCAGTACTTC. The full variable domain, completed using reference TRBV7-3 and TRBJ2-7, is GAGVSQTPSNKVTEKGKYVELRCDPISGHTALYWYRQSLGQGPEFLIYFQGTGAADDSGLPNDRFFAVRPEGSVSTLKIQRTERGDSAVYLCASSLMGGSREQYFGPGTRLTVT.

This clonotype was counted only a few times. The chain links TRBV5-1 to TRBJ1-1; D gene uncertain. The CDR3 consists of 14 residues. V was cut by 1 base and J by 1 base, with 8 bases left in between. Germline V gene sequence: CDR1 SGHRS, CDR2 YFSETQ. The CDR3 loop is CASSLSRTNTEAFF. DNA for the CDR3: TGCGCCAGCAGCTTGAGCAGGACGAACACTGAAGCTTTCTTT. Using reference TRBV5-1 and TRBJ1-1 for the parts outside the CDR3, the full variable domain is KAGVTQTPRYLIKTRGQQVTLSCSPISGHRSVSWYQQTPGQGLQFLFEYFSETQRNKGNFPGRFSGRQFSNSRSEMNVSTLELGDSALYLCASSLSRTNTEAFFGQGTRLTVV.